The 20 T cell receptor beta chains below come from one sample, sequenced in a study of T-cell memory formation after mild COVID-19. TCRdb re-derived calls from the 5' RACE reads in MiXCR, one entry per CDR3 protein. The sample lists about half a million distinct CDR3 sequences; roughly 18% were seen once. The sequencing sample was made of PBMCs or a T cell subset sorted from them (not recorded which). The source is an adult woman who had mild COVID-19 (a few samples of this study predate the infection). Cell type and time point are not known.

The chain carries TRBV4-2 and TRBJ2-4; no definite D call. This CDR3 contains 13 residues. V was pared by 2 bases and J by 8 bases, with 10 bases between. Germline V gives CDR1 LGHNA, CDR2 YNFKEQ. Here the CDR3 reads CASSQSVGHIQYF. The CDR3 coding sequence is TGTGCCAGCAGCCAAAGTGTAGGGCACATTCAGTACTTC.

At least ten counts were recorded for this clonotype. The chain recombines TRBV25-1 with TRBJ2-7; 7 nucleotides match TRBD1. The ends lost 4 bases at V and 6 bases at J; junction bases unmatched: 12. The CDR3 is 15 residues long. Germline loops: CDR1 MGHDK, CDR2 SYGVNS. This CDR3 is CASSVLSDRASEQYF. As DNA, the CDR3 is TGTGCCAGCAGTGTCCTGTCAGACAGGGCATCCGAGCAGTACTTC.

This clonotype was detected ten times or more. In DNA form, the CDR3 reads TGTGCCAGCAGCTTTCTCCGGGAAGTCCAAGAGACCCAGTACTTC. Translating it yields CASSFLREVQETQYF. This chain connects TRBV7-6 to TRBJ2-5; possible D gene TRBD2, 5 bases. Per germline, CDR1 SGHVS and CDR2 FNYEAQ. The CDR3 is made up of 15 amino acids. V lost 3 bases and J 1 base, leaving 12 bases between the germline ends.

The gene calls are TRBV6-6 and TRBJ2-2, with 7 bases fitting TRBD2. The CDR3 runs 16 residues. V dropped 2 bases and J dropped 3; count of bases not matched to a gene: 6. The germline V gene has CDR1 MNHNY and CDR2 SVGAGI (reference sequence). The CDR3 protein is CASSYRGRGDTGELFF. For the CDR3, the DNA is TGTGCCAGCAGTTACAGGGGACGGGGGGACACCGGGGAGCTGTTTTTT.

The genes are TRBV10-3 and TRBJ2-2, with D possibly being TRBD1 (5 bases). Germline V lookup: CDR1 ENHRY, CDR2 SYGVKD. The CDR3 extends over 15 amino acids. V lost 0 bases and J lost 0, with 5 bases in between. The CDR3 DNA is TGTGCCATCAGTGAGTCGGGGCCGAACACCGGGGAGCTGTTTTTT. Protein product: CAISESGPNTGELFF.

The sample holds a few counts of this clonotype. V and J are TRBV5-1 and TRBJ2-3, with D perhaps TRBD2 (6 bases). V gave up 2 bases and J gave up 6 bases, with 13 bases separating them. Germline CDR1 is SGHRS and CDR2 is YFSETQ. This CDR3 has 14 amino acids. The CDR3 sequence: CASSFWTGGDTQYF. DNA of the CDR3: TGCGCCAGCAGCTTCTGGACTGGGGGGGATACGCAGTATTTT.

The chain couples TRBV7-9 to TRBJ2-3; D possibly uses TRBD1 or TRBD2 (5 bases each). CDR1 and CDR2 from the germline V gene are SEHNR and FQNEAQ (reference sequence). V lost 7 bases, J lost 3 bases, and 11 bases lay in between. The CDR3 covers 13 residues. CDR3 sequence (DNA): TGTGCCAGCACCGAGTGGGGGACAGATACGCAGTATTTT. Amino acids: CASTEWGTDTQYF.

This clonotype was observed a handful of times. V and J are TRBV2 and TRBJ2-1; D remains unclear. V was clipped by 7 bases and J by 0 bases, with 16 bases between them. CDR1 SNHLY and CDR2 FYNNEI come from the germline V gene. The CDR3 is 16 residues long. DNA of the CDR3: TGTGCCAGCATGGTCCCGGTTCTGACCTCCTACAATGAGCAGTTCTTC. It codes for CASMVPVLTSYNEQFF.

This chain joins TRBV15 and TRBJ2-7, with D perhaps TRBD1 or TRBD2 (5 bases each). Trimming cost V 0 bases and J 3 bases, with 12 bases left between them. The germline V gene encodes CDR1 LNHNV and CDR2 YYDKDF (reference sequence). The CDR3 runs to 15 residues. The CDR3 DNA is TGTGCCACCAGCAGAGATCCCGGGACGGGCTACGAGCAGTACTTC. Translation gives CATSRDPGTGYEQYF.

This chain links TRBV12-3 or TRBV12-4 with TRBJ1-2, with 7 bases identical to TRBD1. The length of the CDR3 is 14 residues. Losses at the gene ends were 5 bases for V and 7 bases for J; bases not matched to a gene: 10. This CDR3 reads CASSLASTGSGYTF. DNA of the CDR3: TGTGCCAGCAGTCTCGCTTCGACAGGGAGTGGCTACACCTTC.

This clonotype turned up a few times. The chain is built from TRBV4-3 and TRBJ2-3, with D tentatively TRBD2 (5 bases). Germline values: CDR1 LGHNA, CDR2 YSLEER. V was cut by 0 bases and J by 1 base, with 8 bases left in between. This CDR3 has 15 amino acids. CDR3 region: CASSQDWRGTDTQYF. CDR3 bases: TGCGCCAGCAGCCAAGATTGGCGGGGCACAGATACGCAGTATTTT.

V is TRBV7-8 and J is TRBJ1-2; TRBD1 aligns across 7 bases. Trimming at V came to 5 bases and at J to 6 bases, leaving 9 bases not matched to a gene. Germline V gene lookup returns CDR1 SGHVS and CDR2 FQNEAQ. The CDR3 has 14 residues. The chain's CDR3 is CASSRIGTVDGYTF. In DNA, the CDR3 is TGTGCCAGCAGCCGAATAGGGACAGTGGATGGCTACACCTTC. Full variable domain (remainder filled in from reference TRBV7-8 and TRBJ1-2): GAGVSQSPRYKVAKRGQDVALRCDPISGHVSLFWYQQALGQGPEFLTYFQNEAQLDKSGLPSDRFFAERPEGSVSTLKIQRTQQEDSAVYLCASSRIGTVDGYTFGSGTRLTVV.

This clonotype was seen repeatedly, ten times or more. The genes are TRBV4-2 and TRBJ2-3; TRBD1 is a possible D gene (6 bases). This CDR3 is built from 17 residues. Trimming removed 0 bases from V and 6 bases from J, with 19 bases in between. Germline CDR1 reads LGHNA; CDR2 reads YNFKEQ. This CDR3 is CASSQDLPGVVSDTQYF. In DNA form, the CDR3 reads TGTGCCAGCAGCCAAGATCTTCCAGGGGTAGTATCCGATACGCAGTATTTT.

The CDR3 sequence is CASSLLWVAAETQYF. CDR3 DNA: TGTGCCAGCAGCTTATTATGGGTCGCAGCAGAGACCCAGTACTTC. The genes are TRBV11-2 and TRBJ2-5; D gene uncertain. Germline CDR1 is SGHAT and CDR2 is FQNNGV. V was shortened by 2 bases and J by 4 bases, with 14 bases between the two germline ends. CDR3 length: 15 residues.

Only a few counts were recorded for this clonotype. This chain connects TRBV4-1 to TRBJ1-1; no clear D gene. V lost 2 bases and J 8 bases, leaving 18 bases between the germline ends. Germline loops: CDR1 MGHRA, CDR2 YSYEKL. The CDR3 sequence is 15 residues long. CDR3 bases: TGCGCCAGCAGCCAAAGACGGGGATCCACCGCGGAAGCTTTCTTT. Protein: CASSQRRGSTAEAFF.

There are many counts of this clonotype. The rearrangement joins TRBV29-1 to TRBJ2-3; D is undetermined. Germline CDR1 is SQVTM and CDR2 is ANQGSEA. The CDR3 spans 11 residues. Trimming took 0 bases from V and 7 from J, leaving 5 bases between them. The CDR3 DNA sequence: TGCAGCGTTGAAGATCGGAATACGCAGTATTTT. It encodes CSVEDRNTQYF.

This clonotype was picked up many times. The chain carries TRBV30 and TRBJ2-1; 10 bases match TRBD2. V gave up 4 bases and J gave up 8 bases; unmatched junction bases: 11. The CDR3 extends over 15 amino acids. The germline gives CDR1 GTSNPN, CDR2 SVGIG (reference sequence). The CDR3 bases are TGTGCCTGGAAGCGCTTGGCTAGCGGGGGTGATGAGCAGTTCTTC. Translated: CAWKRLASGGDEQFF.

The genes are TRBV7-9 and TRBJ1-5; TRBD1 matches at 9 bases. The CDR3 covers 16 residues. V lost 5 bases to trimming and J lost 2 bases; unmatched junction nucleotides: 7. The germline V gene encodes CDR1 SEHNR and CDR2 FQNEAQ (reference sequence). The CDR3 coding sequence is TGTGCCAGCAGCCTAGGACAGGGGCAGGGCAATCAGCCCCAGCATTTT. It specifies CASSLGQGQGNQPQHF.

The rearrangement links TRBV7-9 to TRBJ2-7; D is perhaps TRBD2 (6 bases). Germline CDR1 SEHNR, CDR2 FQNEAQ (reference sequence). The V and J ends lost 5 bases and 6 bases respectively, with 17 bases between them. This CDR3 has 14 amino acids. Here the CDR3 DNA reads TGTGCCAGCAGCCCGGGACTGAACTCTTTCGAGCAGTACTTC. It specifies CASSPGLNSFEQYF.

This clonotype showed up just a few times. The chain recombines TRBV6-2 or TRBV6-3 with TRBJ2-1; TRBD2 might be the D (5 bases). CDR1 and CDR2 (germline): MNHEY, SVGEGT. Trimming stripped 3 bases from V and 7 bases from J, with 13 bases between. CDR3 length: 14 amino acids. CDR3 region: CASSYALVGNEQFF. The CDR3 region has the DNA TGTGCCAGCAGTTATGCACTAGTTGGGAATGAGCAGTTCTTC.